This is a list of T cell receptor beta chains from one sample in a study of radiation and T cells in renal cell carcinoma. Data came from immunoSEQ multiplex PCR; TCRdb stores just in-frame clones and leaves some out. The sample consists of about 60,000 clones, around 78% of them appearing once. The sample here was blood, taken from a patient whose treatment included radiotherapy and nephrectomy. The receptors originated from a man in his sixties with renal cell carcinoma. Both conserved end residues are part of each CDR3. The order of the fields is V gene, J gene, clone size, D gene, CDR3 protein, CDR3 DNA. A D gene is named only where the DNA matches it firmly. For some rows the clone size is stated as once, few or many, or as a class when expanded; others skip it.

TRBV2	TRBJ1-6	.	.	CASSENAGYNSPLHF	TGTGCCAGCAGTGAAAACGCGGGCTATAATTCACCCCTCCACTTT
TRBV30	TRBJ2-1	once	TRBD2	CAWSDLAGVHNEQFF	TGTGCCTGGAGCGACCTAGCGGGAGTCCACAATGAGCAGTTCTTC
TRBV7-9	TRBJ2-5	.	TRBD1	CASLGRTGGETQYF	TGTGCCAGCCTTGGGAGGACAGGGGGAGAGACCCAGTACTTC
TRBV11-1	TRBJ1-2	.	TRBD1	CASSLDRARGYTF	TGTGCCAGCAGCCTCGACAGGGCCCGTGGCTACACCTTC
TRBV9	TRBJ2-3	.	.	CASSTFPDTQYF	TGTGCCAGCAGCACCTTCCCAGATACGCAGTATTTT
TRBV4-2	TRBJ2-1	.	.	CASSVTGYNEQFF	TGTGCCAGCAGCGTCACCGGGTACAATGAGCAGTTCTTC
TRBV4-1	TRBJ2-5	once	.	CASSQEHRETQYF	TGCGCCAGCAGCCAAGAACACCGAGAGACCCAGTACTTC
TRBV19	TRBJ2-3	.	.	CASSTFGGGVPDTQYF	TGTGCCAGTAGTACTTTTGGGGGCGGGGTGCCCGATACGCAGTATTTT
TRBV18	TRBJ1-4	few	TRBD1	CASSPDRSGNEKLFF	TGTGCCAGCTCACCGGACAGGAGCGGGAATGAAAAACTGTTTTTT
TRBV4-2	TRBJ2-5	few	TRBD1	CASSFRQGQETQYF	TGTGCCAGCAGCTTCCGACAGGGGCAAGAGACCCAGTACTTC
TRBV4-2	TRBJ1-1	.	.	CASSQDHLTVNTEAFF	TGTGCCAGCAGCCAAGATCACTTAACAGTGAACACTGAAGCTTTCTTT
TRBV5-1	TRBJ2-3	.	.	CASSLEGVASTDTQYF	TGCGCCAGCAGCTTGGAGGGCGTTGCTAGCACAGATACGCAGTATTTT
TRBV9	TRBJ1-3	.	.	CASSATVGGEFSGNTIYF	TGTGCCAGCAGCGCCACCGTGGGCGGCGAATTCTCTGGAAACACCATATATTTT
TRBV6-6	TRBJ1-3	.	.	CASSFSGSGNTIYF	TGTGCCAGCAGTTTCAGTGGCTCTGGAAACACCATATATTTT
TRBV6-4	TRBJ1-6	.	.	CASSESPGGPPLHF	TGTGCCAGCAGTGAGTCTCCGGGAGGGCCACCCCTCCACTTT